Described below is a single T cell receptor (beta chain) sequence and its context. Its antigen remains undetermined. It has no much larger one-base neighbor in the sample; base qualities were not kept. The library came from RT-PCR. Sequenced using a NextSeq 550. The raw public reads went through TCRdb reprocessing: fastp at Q25, MiXCR clone calling, in-frame beta chains kept. Every CDR3 protein is listed once, alongside the most common genes and DNA of its rows. Present in this sample are 150,000 to 200,000 distinct CDR3 sequences, 30% of which were seen just once. The ten largest account for under 3.5% of the sample. The data were taken from a study of patients and donors after allogeneic stem cell transplantation (TCRdb year 2020). CDR1 SGDLS and CDR2 YYNGEE are derived from the germline V gene. The CDR3 contains 15 residues, cysteine and phenylalanine counted. The kept DNA is CDR3 alone, 45 bases in frame from the first base. Trimming removed 3 bases from V and 7 bases from J; the gene matches leave 1 base unexplained.

What was sequenced was blood, either unsorted or a sorted T cell fraction (not recorded which). Rearrangement joined TRBV9 to TRBJ2-1, and TRBD2 matches 16 of the central bases. The sequence was collected from a human donor who was either an allogeneic HSCT recipient or a stem cell or donor lymphocyte infusion donor (not recorded which). It is not recorded whose cells these are; they may come from a transplant donor. The CDR3 reads CASSEGLAGGNEQFF. The sequenced DNA is TGTGCCAGCAGCGAGGGACTAGCGGGAGGGAATGAGCAGTTCTTC.